A few counts support the clone carrying this TCR beta chain. Each sample had at least 6 million PBMCs isolated. Per sample, no less than 5 micrograms of total RNA were extracted. This entry is derived from a study of blood T cells in healthy people across ages. Per germline, CDR1 SGHRS and CDR2 YFSETQ. CDR3 size: 15 residues. Then a second PCR, running roughly 7 to 11 cycles, was carried out with a sample-barcoded 5' primer and a J-beta primer mix. In TCRdb, the 5' RACE reads were re-called with MiXCR into one record per CDR3 protein. The table lists approximately 810,000 distinct CDR3 sequences, around 36% of them singletons.

The sequenced material came from blood. The receptor was derived from a man between 18 and 35 years old in good health. The chain has TRBV5-1 and TRBJ2-1; no clear D. The better agreement between TRBJ2-7 and the DNA end casts doubt on the J call. CDR3 sequence: CASSLSFSSYNEQYF. CDR3 DNA sequence: TGCGCCAGCAGCTTATCATTTAGCTCCTACAATGAGCAGTACTTC.